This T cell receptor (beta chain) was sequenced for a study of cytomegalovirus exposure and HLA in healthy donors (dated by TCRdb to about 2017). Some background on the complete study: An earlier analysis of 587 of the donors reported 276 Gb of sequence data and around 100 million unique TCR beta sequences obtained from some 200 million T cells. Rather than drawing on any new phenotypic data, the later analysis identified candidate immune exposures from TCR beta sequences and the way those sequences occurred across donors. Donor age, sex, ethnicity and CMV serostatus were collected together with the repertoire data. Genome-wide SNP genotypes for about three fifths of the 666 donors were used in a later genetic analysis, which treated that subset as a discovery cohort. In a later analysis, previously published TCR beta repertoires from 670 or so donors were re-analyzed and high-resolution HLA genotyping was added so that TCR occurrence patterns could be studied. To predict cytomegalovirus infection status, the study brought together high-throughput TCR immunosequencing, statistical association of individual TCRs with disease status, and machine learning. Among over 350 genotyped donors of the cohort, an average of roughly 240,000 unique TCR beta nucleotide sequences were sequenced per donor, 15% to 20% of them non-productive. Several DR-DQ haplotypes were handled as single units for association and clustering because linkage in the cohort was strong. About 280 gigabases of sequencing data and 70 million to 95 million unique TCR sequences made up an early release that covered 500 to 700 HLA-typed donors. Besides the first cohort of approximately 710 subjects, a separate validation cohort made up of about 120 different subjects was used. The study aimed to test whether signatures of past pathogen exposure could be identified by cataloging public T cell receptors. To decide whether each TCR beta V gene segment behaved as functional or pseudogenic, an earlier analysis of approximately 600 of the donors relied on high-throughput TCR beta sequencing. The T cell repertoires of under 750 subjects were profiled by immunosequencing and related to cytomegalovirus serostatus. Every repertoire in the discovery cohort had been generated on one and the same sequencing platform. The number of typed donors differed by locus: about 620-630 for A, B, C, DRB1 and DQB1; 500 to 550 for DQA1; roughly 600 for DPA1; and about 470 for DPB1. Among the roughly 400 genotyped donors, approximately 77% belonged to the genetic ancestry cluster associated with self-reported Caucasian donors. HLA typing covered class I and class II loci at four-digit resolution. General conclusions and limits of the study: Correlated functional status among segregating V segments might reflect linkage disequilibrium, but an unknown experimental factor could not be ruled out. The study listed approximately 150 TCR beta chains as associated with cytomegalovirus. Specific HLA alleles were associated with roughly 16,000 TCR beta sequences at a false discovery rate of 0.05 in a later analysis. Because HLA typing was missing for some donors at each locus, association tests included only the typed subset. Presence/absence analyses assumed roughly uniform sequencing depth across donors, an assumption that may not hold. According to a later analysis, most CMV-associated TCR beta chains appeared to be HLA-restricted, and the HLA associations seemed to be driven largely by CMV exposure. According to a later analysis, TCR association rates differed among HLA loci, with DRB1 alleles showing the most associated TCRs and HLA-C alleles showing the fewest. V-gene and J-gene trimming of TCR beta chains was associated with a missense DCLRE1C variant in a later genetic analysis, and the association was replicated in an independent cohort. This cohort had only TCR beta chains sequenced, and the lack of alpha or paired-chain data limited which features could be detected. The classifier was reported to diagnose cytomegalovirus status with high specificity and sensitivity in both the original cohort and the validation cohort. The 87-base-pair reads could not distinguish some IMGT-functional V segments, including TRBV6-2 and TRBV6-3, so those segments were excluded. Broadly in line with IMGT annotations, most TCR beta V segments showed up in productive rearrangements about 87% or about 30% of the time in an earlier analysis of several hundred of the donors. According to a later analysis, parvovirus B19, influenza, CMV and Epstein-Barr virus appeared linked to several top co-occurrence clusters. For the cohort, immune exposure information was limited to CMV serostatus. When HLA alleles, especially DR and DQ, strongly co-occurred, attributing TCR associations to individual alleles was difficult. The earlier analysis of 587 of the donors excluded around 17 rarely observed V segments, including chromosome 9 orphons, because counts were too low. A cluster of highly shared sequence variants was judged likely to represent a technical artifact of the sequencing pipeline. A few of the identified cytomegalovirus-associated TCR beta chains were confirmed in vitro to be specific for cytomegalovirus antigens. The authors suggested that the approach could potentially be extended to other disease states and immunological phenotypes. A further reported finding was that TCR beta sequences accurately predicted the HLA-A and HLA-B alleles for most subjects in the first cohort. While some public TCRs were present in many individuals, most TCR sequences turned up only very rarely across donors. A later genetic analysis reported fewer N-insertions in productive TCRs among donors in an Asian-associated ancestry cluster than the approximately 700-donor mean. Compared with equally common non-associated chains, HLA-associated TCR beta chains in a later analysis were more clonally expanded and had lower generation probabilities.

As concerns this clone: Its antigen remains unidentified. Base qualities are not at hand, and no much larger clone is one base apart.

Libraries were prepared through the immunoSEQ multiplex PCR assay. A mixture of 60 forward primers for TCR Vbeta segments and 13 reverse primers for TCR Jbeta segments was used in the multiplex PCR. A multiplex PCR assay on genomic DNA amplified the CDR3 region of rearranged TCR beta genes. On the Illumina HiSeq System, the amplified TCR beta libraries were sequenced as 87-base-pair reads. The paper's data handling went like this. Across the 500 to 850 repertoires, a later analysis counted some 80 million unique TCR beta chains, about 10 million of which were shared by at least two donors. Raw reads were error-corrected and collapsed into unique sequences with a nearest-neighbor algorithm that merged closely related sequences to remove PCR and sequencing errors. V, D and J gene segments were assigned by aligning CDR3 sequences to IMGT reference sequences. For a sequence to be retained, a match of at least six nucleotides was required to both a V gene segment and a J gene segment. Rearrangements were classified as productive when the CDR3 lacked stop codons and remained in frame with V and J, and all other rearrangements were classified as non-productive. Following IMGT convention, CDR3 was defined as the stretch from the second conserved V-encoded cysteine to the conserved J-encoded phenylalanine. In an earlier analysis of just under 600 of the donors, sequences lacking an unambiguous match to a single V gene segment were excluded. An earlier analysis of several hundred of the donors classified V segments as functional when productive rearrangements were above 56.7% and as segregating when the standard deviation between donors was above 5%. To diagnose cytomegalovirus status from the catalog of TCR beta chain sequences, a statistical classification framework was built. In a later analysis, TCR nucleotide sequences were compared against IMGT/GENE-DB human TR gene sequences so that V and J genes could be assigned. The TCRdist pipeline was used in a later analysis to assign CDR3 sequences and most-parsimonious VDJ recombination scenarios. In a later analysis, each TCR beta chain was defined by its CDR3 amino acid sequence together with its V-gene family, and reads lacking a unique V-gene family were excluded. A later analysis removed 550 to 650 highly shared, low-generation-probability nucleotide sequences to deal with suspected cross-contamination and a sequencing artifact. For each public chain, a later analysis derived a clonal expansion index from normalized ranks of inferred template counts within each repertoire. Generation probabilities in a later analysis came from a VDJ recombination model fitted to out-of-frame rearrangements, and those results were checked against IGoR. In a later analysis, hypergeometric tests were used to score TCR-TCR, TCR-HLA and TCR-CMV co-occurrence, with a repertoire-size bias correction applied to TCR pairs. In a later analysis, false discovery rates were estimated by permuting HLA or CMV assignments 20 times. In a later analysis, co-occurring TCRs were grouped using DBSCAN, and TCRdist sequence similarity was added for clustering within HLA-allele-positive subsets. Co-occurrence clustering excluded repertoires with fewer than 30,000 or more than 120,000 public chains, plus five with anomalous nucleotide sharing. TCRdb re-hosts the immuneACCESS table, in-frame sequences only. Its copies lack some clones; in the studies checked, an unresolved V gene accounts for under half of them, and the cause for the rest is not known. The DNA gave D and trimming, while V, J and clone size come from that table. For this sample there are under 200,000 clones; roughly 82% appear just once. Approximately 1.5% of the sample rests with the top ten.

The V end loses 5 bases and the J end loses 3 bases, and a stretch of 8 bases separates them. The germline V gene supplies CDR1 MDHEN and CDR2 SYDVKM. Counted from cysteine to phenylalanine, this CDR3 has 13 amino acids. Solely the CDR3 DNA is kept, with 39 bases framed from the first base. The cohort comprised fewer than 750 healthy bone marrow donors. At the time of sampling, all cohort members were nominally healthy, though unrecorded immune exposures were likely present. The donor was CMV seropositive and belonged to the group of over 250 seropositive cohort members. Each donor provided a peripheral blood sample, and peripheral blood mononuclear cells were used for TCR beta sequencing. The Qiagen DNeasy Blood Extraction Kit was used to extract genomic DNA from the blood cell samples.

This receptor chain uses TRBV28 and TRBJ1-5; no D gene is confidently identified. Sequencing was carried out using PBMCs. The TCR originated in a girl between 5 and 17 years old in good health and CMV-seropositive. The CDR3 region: CASSPRLNQPQHF. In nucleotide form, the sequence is TGTGCCAGCAGTCCCAGGCTCAATCAGCCCCAGCATTTT.